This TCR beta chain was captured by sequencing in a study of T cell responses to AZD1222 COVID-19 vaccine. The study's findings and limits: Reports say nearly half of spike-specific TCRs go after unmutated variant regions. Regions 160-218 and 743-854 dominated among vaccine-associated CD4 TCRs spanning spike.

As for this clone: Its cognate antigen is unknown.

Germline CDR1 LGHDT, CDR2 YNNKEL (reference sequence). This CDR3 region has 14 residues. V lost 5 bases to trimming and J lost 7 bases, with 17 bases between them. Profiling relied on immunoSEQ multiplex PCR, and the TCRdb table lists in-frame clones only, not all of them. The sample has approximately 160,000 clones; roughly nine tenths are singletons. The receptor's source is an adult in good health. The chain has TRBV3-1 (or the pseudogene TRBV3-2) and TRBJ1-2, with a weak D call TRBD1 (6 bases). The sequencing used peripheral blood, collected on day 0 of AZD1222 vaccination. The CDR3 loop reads CASSKAGAEFGYTF. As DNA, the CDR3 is TGTGCCAGCAGCAAGGCGGGGGCCGAATTTGGCTACACCTTC.